This T cell receptor (beta chain) was captured by sequencing in a study of shared clonotypes between healthy human individuals. The V gene's germline CDR1 is LNHDA and CDR2 SQIVND (reference sequence). The germline V and J ends were trimmed by 4 bases and 1 base, with 7 bases remaining between them. The CDR3 is 14 residues long. TCRdb's copy holds only in-frame clones and misses some; the assay was immunoSEQ multiplex PCR. Here the sample spans some 480,000 clones, roughly 85% being singletons. The chain carries TRBV19 and TRBJ2-2; D gene unclear. Sequences were obtained from PBMCs. The sequence was obtained from a woman aged 40 to 49 in good health. Some clones in this sample may be carry-over from other donors' samples. CDR3 sequence reads: CASSKKRNTGELFF. The DNA of the CDR3 is TGTGCCAGTAGTAAAAAAAGGAACACCGGGGAGCTGTTTTTT.